The 31 T cell receptor beta chains in this list originate from one sample, sequenced in a study of beta chain features in type 1 diabetes. Findings of the study overall: For Type 1 diabetes patients, all four CD4+ subsets carried TCRB CDR3s that were moderately but significantly shorter.

The authors reverse transcribed all of the isolated RNA, so sequencing captured expressed TCRB transcripts. Sequencing was performed with immunoSEQ multiplex PCR; in TCRdb, only in-frame clones are kept and a portion is missing. The data hold some 150,000 clones, with around 13% observed a single time. Antigen specificity for these receptors is unknown. Sequencing used central memory CD4+ T cells from blood. The receptor set was obtained from a man aged 18 to 35 with type 1 diabetes.

The chain carries TRBV29-1 and TRBJ2-1; D unclear. The CDR3 totals 12 residues. The V gene's germline CDR1 is SQVTM and CDR2 ANQGSEA. Trimming pared 3 bases from V and 8 bases from J, leaving 11 bases between. The CDR3 sequence: CSVDVPGDEQFF. The CDR3 DNA is TGCAGCGTTGACGTGCCCGGTGATGAGCAGTTCTTC.

The J gene is TRBJ2-7, the V gene TRBV5-1; 7 bases line up with TRBD2. Unmatched junction bases numbered 5, after V lost 0 bases and J lost 5 bases. The CDR3 is 14 residues long. The germline gives CDR1 SGHRS, CDR2 YFSETQ. The CDR3 protein is CASSLEASGNEQYF. Written as DNA, the CDR3 is TGCGCCAGCAGCTTGGAGGCTAGCGGTAACGAGCAGTACTTC.

The chain couples TRBV4-2 to TRBJ2-7; 8 positions match TRBD1. J gave up 0 bases and V 0 bases, and 10 bases lay outside the gene matches. The CDR3 is 18 amino acids. Germline CDR1 LGHNA, CDR2 YNFKEQ. The CDR3 DNA reads as TGTGCCAGCAGCCAAGATGTTTTTTTAACAGGGGGCTCCTACGAGCAGTACTTC. As protein: CASSQDVFLTGGSYEQYF.

The sample holds many counts of this clone. The chain has TRBV4-1 and TRBJ2-1; TRBD2 agrees at 9 bases. This CDR3 comprises 16 residues. V shed 0 bases and J 3 bases; nucleotides not matched to a gene: 3. Germline V gene sequence: CDR1 MGHRA, CDR2 YSYEKL. Here the CDR3 DNA reads TGCGCCAGCAGCCAAGATAGCGGGGGTGACTACAATGAGCAGTTCTTC. It specifies CASSQDSGGDYNEQFF.

This clone has just a few counts. One end of the junction varies from germline; a read error may be responsible. The CDR3 sequence: CACSPPGKVSLGETQYF. Written as DNA, the CDR3 is TGTGCCTGCAGCCCCCCTGGGAAGGTCTCTCTAGGGGAGACCCAGTACTTC. The chain has TRBV13 and TRBJ2-5; D not certain. Per germline, CDR1 PRHDT and CDR2 FYEKMQ (reference sequence). The CDR3 totals 17 residues.

This clone was observed a handful of times. V usage is TRBV29-1 and J usage is TRBJ2-1; TRBD1 matches at 9 bases. Germline trimming cut 6 bases from V and 4 bases from J; bases unmatched to any gene: 4. Germline V gives CDR1 SQVTM, CDR2 ANQGSEA. This CDR3 contains 13 residues. The CDR3, as DNA: TGCAGCGTCCGGGACAGGGAATACAATGAGCAGTTCTTC. Encoded protein: CSVRDREYNEQFF.

The chain has TRBV9 and TRBJ2-1; D is unresolved. Germline V gives CDR1 SGDLS, CDR2 YYNGEE. V lost 3 bases and J 1 base, leaving 11 bases between the germline ends. The CDR3 covers 15 residues. The CDR3 coding sequence is TGTGCCAGCAGCGGAGAGATAAATTCCTACAATGAGCAGTTCTTC. Translation: CASSGEINSYNEQFF.

This clone was counted between two and nine times. DNA of the CDR3: TGTGCCAGCAGCACGATTGACAGGGAGACAGATACGCAGTATTTT. Protein: CASSTIDRETDTQYF. The V call is TRBV11-2, the J call TRBJ2-3, with 7 bases matching TRBD1. Germline CDR1 SGHAT, CDR2 FQNNGV. V lost 5 bases, J lost 3 bases, and 8 bases stayed unmatched. The CDR3 spans 15 residues.

The rearrangement joins TRBV18 to TRBJ1-6; 8 bases fit TRBD1. The J segment lost 7 bases and the V segment lost 3 bases, leaving 5 bases of the junction unmatched. CDR1 is KGHSH and CDR2 is LQKENI in the germline V gene. This CDR3 contains 15 residues. CDR3 bases: TGTGCCAGCTCACCCCGTGGACAGGGCAATTCACCCCTCCACTTT. Protein product: CASSPRGQGNSPLHF.

This clone was observed a few times. This rearrangement joins TRBV15 to TRBJ2-7, with unresolved D. V was shortened by 3 bases and J by 3 bases, with 6 bases between the two germline ends. The CDR3 extends over 12 amino acids. Germline V gene data show CDR1 as LNHNV and CDR2 as YYDKDF (reference sequence). The CDR3 DNA follows: TGTGCCACCAGCAGCCATAACTACGAGCAGTACTTC. Translation: CATSSHNYEQYF.

V and J are TRBV30 and TRBJ1-4; the D is unclear. CDR3 size: 11 residues. Germline CDR1 is GTSNPN and CDR2 is SVGIG (reference sequence). Trimming took off 2 bases at V and 5 bases at J, with 3 bases between the two ends. The CDR3: CAWSKNEKLFF. The CDR3 coding sequence is TGTGCCTGGAGTAAGAATGAAAAACTGTTTTTT.

A few counts support this clone. The chain joins TRBV18 to TRBJ2-7, with a weak D call TRBD1 (6 bases). This CDR3 comprises 15 residues. From germline, CDR1 is KGHSH and CDR2 LQKENI. Trimming left V 5 bases short and J 7 bases short, with 21 bases between. The CDR3 region has the DNA TGTGCCAGCTCATCTTACAGGGCCCAGCGGTGGGAGCAGTACTTC. Encoded protein: CASSSYRAQRWEQYF.

The DNA for the CDR3 is TGTGCCAGCAGCTTCGGGACAGGGGGGAGGACAGATACGCAGTATTTT. The encoded protein is CASSFGTGGRTDTQYF. The V gene is TRBV7-9, the J gene TRBJ2-3; 11 positions agree with TRBD1. The CDR3 is 16 amino acids. From germline, CDR1 is SEHNR and CDR2 FQNEAQ (reference sequence). V trimming: 3 bases; J trimming: 3 bases; junction bases outside the gene matches: 5.

A few counts support this clone. This chain connects TRBV19 to TRBJ1-6; 9 bases align to TRBD1. Looked up from germline, CDR1 is LNHDA and CDR2 is SQIVND (reference sequence). J lost 18 bases, V lost 6 bases, and 12 bases had no gene match. The CDR3 length is 13 residues. Written as DNA, the CDR3 is TGTGCCAGTAGGGGACAGGGACTGAAGGAATCCCACTTT. This sequence encodes CASRGQGLKESHF.

The genes are TRBV7-6 and TRBJ2-7, with D perhaps assigned TRBD1 or TRBD2 (5 bases each). The CDR3 consists of 13 residues. Trimming left V 4 bases short and J 5 bases short, with 12 bases between. Germline CDR1 is SGHVS and CDR2 is FNYEAQ. CDR3 loop: CASSYPGAHEQYF. CDR3 nucleotide sequence: TGTGCCAGCAGCTACCCCGGGGCACACGAGCAGTACTTC.

The V gene is TRBV6-5, the J gene TRBJ1-5, with 7 bases fitting TRBD1. The ends lost 8 bases at V and 6 bases at J; junction bases unmatched: 10. CDR3 length: 14 residues. Per germline, CDR1 MNHEY and CDR2 SVGAGI. For the CDR3, the DNA is TGTGCCAGCGGGGACGACAGGGTGGGTCAGCCCCAGCATTTT. This codes for CASGDDRVGQPQHF.

The rearrangement links TRBV19 to TRBJ2-1; perhaps TRBD1 as D (6 bases). This CDR3 region has 15 residues. Germline V gene data show CDR1 as LNHDA and CDR2 as SQIVND (reference sequence). V was shortened by 3 bases and J by 0 bases, with 9 bases between the two germline ends. The chain's CDR3 is CASSIPDSSYNEQFF. The CDR3 DNA is TGTGCCAGTAGTATCCCGGACAGCTCCTACAATGAGCAGTTCTTC.

Only a few counts were recorded for this clone. The CDR3, as DNA: TGTGCCAGCAGCGTAGACTCCTACGAGCAGTACTTC. This codes for CASSVDSYEQYF. The chain employs TRBV9 and TRBJ2-5; no clear D gene. The end of the DNA fits TRBJ2-7 better, so the J call may be wrong. CDR1 and CDR2 from the germline V gene are SGDLS and YYNGEE. This CDR3 has 12 amino acids.

The chain uses TRBV2 and TRBJ2-3; D is undetermined. V gave up 3 bases and J gave up 9 bases, with 10 bases separating them. This CDR3 is 12 amino acids long. The germline V gene encodes CDR1 SNHLY and CDR2 FYNNEI. CDR3 nucleotide sequence: TGTGCCAGCAGTGAGGTAGCTGGGACGCAGTATTTT. This sequence encodes CASSEVAGTQYF.

This clone was seen more than once but under ten times. This sequence joins TRBV30 and TRBJ2-5; D possibly corresponds to TRBD1 (5 bases). Germline lookup yields CDR1 GTSNPN and CDR2 SVGIG (reference sequence). Trimming removed 0 bases from V and 1 base from J, with 6 bases in between. This CDR3 has 13 amino acids. This CDR3 is CAWSVQVQETQYF. The CDR3 coding sequence is TGTGCCTGGAGTGTACAGGTCCAAGAGACCCAGTACTTC.

This chain uses TRBV19 with TRBJ1-6, with D possibly matching TRBD1 (6 bases). This CDR3 is 15 amino acids long. Germline CDR1 and CDR2: LNHDA and SQIVND (reference sequence). V was clipped by 0 bases and J by 5 bases, with 8 bases between them. CDR3 nucleotide sequence: TGTGCCAGTAGTATAGATAACAGGGATAATTCACCCCTCCACTTT. Translation gives CASSIDNRDNSPLHF.

The V and J genes are TRBV7-2 and TRBJ1-5; D is unclear. V lost 5 bases, J lost 2 bases, and 10 bases lay in between. Germline assignment: CDR1 SGHTA and CDR2 FQGNSA. This CDR3 region has 14 residues. Here the CDR3 DNA reads TGTGCCAGCAGCACTGGAAAGGGCAATCAGCCCCAGCATTTT. This gives the protein CASSTGKGNQPQHF.

This clone was seen a handful of times. CDR3 DNA: TGCGCCAGCAGCCCTACCGGAGCAGGGGGATACGAGCAGTACTTC. Its translation is CASSPTGAGGYEQYF. V and J are TRBV5-1 and TRBJ2-7; 7 nucleotides align to TRBD1. Germline V lookup: CDR1 SGHRS, CDR2 YFSETQ. CDR3 length: 15 amino acids. The V gene end was trimmed by 4 bases and the J gene end by 4 bases; junction bases not matched to a gene: 11. Using reference TRBV5-1 and TRBJ2-7 for the parts outside the CDR3, the full variable domain is KAGVTQTPRYLIKTRGQQVTLSCSPISGHRSVSWYQQTPGQGLQFLFEYFSETQRNKGNFPGRFSGRQFSNSRSEMNVSTLELGDSALYLCASSPTGAGGYEQYFGPGTRLTVT.

This clone was observed a few times. The chain combines TRBV4-2 with TRBJ2-7, with 8 bases matching TRBD1. V dropped 0 bases and J dropped 3; count of bases not matched to a gene: 4. The CDR3 has 15 amino acids. The germline gives CDR1 LGHNA, CDR2 YNFKEQ. DNA of the CDR3: TGTGCCAGCAGCCAAGACAGGGGGCGGAACTACGAGCAGTACTTC. Translating it yields CASSQDRGRNYEQYF.

The genes are TRBV19 and TRBJ2-3; a weak D match, TRBD2 (6 bases). The V end was cut by 1 base, the J end by 3 bases, with 11 bases between. CDR3 length equals 15 residues. Germline V gene lookup returns CDR1 LNHDA and CDR2 SQIVND (reference sequence). CDR3 sequence (DNA): TGTGCCAGTAGTATAGGGAGGGATTTGACAGATACGCAGTATTTT. Amino acids: CASSIGRDLTDTQYF.

This chain connects TRBV6-5 to TRBJ2-5; D possibly matches TRBD1 or TRBD2 (5 bases each). The V gene's germline CDR1 is MNHEY and CDR2 SVGAGI. Deletions cut 2 bases from V and 5 bases from J, with 15 bases between. CDR3 length: 15 amino acids. The CDR3 sequence: CASSYVNMGTETQYF. For the CDR3, the DNA is TGTGCCAGCAGTTACGTCAATATGGGGACGGAGACCCAGTACTTC.

This clone was seen a handful of times. V is TRBV28 and J is TRBJ2-1; D may be TRBD1 (6 bases). CDR1 and CDR2 (germline): MDHEN, SYDVKM. V lost 3 bases and J lost 6, with 9 bases in between. This CDR3 is 13 amino acids long. The CDR3 is CASSLPGVNEQFF. In nucleotides, the CDR3 is TGTGCCAGCAGTTTGCCAGGGGTCAATGAGCAGTTCTTC.

This clone was seen a few times. The chain is built from TRBV28 and TRBJ2-7; possibly TRBD1 for D (5 bases). Trimming left V 6 bases short and J 2 bases short, with 11 bases between. Germline V lookup: CDR1 MDHEN, CDR2 SYDVKM. CDR3 size: 13 residues. The CDR3 loop is CASSWGTTYEQYF. For the CDR3, the DNA is TGTGCCAGCAGCTGGGGCACCACCTACGAGCAGTACTTC.

This clone showed up just once. The V call is TRBV5-1, the J call TRBJ2-7, with D possibly being TRBD1 (6 bases). The CDR3 runs 15 residues. The germline CDR1 and CDR2 sequences are SGHRS and YFSETQ. V was trimmed by 4 bases and J by 3 bases, leaving 17 bases between them. CDR3 amino acids: CASSPNRAHFYEQYF. The CDR3 DNA follows: TGCGCCAGCAGCCCGAACAGGGCCCACTTCTACGAGCAGTACTTC.

This chain connects TRBV30 to TRBJ2-5; no definite D call. Deletions cut 2 bases from V and 5 bases from J, with 12 bases between. The CDR3 runs to 13 residues. Per the germline V gene, CDR1 is GTSNPN and CDR2 is SVGIG (reference sequence). In DNA, the CDR3 is TGTGCCTGGAGTTACCAGCTGGGGGAGACCCAGTACTTC. This codes for CAWSYQLGETQYF. The variable domain in full, completed from reference TRBV30 and TRBJ2-5, reads SQTIHQWPATLVQPVGSPLSLECTVEGTSNPNLYWYRQAAGRGLQLLFYSVGIGQISSEVPQNLSASRPQDRQFILSSKKLLLSDSGFYLCAWSYQLGETQYFGPGTRLLVL.

This clone was detected only a few times. The V and J genes are TRBV30 and TRBJ1-1; D is undetermined. The V gene's germline CDR1 is GTSNPN and CDR2 SVGIG (reference sequence). The CDR3 spans 14 residues. V lost 2 bases to trimming and J lost 6 bases, with 16 bases between them. The DNA of the CDR3 is TGTGCCTGGAGTCATATCCGCCTCGGCGCTGAAGCTTTCTTT. Translated: CAWSHIRLGAEAFF.